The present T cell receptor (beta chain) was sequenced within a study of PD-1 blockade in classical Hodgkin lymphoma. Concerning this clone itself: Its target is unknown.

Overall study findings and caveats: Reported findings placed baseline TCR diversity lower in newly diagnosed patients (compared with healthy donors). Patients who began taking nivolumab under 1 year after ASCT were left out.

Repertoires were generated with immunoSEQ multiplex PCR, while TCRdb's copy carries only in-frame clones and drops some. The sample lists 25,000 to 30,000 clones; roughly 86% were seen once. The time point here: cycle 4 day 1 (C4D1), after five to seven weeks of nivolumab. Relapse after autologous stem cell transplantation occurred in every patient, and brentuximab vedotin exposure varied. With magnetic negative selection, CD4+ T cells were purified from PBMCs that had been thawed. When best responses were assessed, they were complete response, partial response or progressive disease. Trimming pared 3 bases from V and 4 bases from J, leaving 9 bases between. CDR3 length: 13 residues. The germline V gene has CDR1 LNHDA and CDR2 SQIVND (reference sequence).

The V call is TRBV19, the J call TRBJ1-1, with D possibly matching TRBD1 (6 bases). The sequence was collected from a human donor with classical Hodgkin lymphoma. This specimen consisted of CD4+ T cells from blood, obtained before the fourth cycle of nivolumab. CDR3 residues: CASSIEGVTEAFF. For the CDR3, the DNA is TGTGCCAGTAGTATCGAGGGGGTCACTGAAGCTTTCTTT.